The rows below give T cell receptor beta chains drawn from one sample of a study of identifying expanded T cells in peripheral blood. The table came from immunoSEQ multiplex PCR; TCRdb's copy has only in-frame clones and leaves some out. The sample yields about 91,000 clones, about 90% seen once. Sequenced material: blood. Receptors originate from a person aged 18 to 70 in good health. CDR3s include the opening cysteine and the closing phenylalanine or tryptophan. The D gene is left open where the match is weak. The listing skips clone size in some rows; elsewhere it reads once, few, many or a size class.

v_call: TRBV7-3
j_call: TRBJ2-2
clone_size: .
d_call: TRBD2
cdr3_nt: TGTGCCAGCAGTGAACGTGGACTAGCGGCCACTTACACCGGGGAGCTGTTTTTT
cdr3_aa: CASSERGLAATYTGELFF

v_call: TRBV4-1
j_call: TRBJ2-3
clone_size: .
d_call: TRBD2
cdr3_nt: TGCGCCAGCAGCCGTAGCGGGGGGCTCCGCACAGATACGCAGTATTTT
cdr3_aa: CASSRSGGLRTDTQYF

v_call: TRBV6-6
j_call: TRBJ2-2
clone_size: .
d_call: .
cdr3_nt: TGTGCCAGCAGTTACTCGTCACAGGGATACACCGGGGAGCTGTTTTTT
cdr3_aa: CASSYSSQGYTGELFF

v_call: TRBV28
j_call: TRBJ2-2
clone_size: few
d_call: .
cdr3_nt: TGTGCCAGCTCAACGAGCCGGATTTTGGGAGGCACCGGGGAGCTGTTTTTT
cdr3_aa: CASSTSRILGGTGELFF

v_call: TRBV13
j_call: TRBJ1-2
clone_size: .
d_call: .
cdr3_nt: TGTGCCAGCAGCTGGGGGGCGGGCGGCTACACCTTC
cdr3_aa: CASSWGAGGYTF

v_call: TRBV4-1
j_call: TRBJ2-2
clone_size: .
d_call: TRBD1
cdr3_nt: TGCGCCAGCAGCCGGACTGGGACAGGGGGCACGAACACCGGGGAGCTGTTTTTT
cdr3_aa: CASSRTGTGGTNTGELFF

v_call: TRBV9
j_call: TRBJ2-1
clone_size: .
d_call: TRBD2
cdr3_nt: TGTGCCAGCAGCGTAGAGGTGGGAGGGAACAATGAGCAGTTCTTC
cdr3_aa: CASSVEVGGNNEQFF

v_call: TRBV5-5
j_call: TRBJ1-2
clone_size: .
d_call: TRBD1
cdr3_nt: TGTGCCAGCGGACAGGGCCCGGCCTATGGCTACACCTTC
cdr3_aa: CASGQGPAYGYTF

v_call: TRBV7-9
j_call: TRBJ2-1
clone_size: .
d_call: TRBD2
cdr3_nt: TGTGCCAGCAGCCCGGGACTAGCGGGAGACAATGAGCAGTTCTTC
cdr3_aa: CASSPGLAGDNEQFF

v_call: TRBV5-1
j_call: TRBJ2-3
clone_size: .
d_call: .
cdr3_nt: TGCGCCAGCAGCAGGGGAACAGATACGCAGTATTTT
cdr3_aa: CASSRGTDTQYF

v_call: TRBV6-5
j_call: TRBJ2-7
clone_size: .
d_call: TRBD2
cdr3_nt: TGTGCCAGCAGGGGGGGTAGCGGGTTCTACGAGCAGTACTTC
cdr3_aa: CASRGGSGFYEQYF

v_call: TRBV29-1
j_call: TRBJ1-2
clone_size: .
d_call: TRBD1
cdr3_nt: TGCAGCGTTCCGGTCTGGTCTGGGACAGGAAGGGGATATGGCTACACCTTC
cdr3_aa: CSVPVWSGTGRGYGYTF

v_call: TRBV29-1
j_call: TRBJ2-7
clone_size: .
d_call: .
cdr3_nt: TGCAGCGTTGTTCTCGGAGGGGCCTACGAGCAGTACTTC
cdr3_aa: CSVVLGGAYEQYF

v_call: TRBV7-9
j_call: TRBJ1-1
clone_size: once
d_call: .
cdr3_nt: TGTGCCAGCAGCCACGGGGTGAGAACTGAAGCTTTCTTT
cdr3_aa: CASSHGVRTEAFF

v_call: TRBV30
j_call: TRBJ1-1
clone_size: .
d_call: TRBD1
cdr3_nt: TGTGCCTGGGGGGGACAGAGAGACACTGAAGCTTTCTTT
cdr3_aa: CAWGGQRDTEAFF

v_call: TRBV7-9
j_call: TRBJ1-2
clone_size: .
d_call: .
cdr3_nt: TGTGCCAGCAGCCCGGACAGTTCTCTATATGGCTACACCTTC
cdr3_aa: CASSPDSSLYGYTF

v_call: TRBV7-2
j_call: TRBJ2-7
clone_size: .
d_call: TRBD1
cdr3_nt: TGTGCCAGCCAACGGACAGGGTGGTACGAGCAGTACTTC
cdr3_aa: CASQRTGWYEQYF

v_call: TRBV7-2
j_call: TRBJ2-7
clone_size: .
d_call: .
cdr3_nt: TGTGCCAGCAGCCGTCCCGGGGTGTTTCACGAGCAGCACTTC
cdr3_aa: CASSRPGVFHEQHF

v_call: TRBV6-5
j_call: TRBJ2-3
clone_size: .
d_call: TRBD2
cdr3_nt: TGTGCCAGCAGCAGGAGCGGGAGCCGCACAGATACGCAGTATTTT
cdr3_aa: CASSRSGSRTDTQYF

v_call: TRBV28
j_call: TRBJ1-2
clone_size: .
d_call: .
cdr3_nt: TGTGCCAGCAGCGCGGGACTCTATGGCTACACCTTC
cdr3_aa: CASSAGLYGYTF

v_call: TRBV30
j_call: TRBJ1-2
clone_size: .
d_call: .
cdr3_nt: TGTGCCTGGAGTGTTTGGGCTAACTATGGCTACACCTTC
cdr3_aa: CAWSVWANYGYTF

v_call: TRBV30
j_call: TRBJ2-3
clone_size: .
d_call: .
cdr3_nt: TGCGCCTGGAACAGGGATGTCACAGATACGCAGTATTTT
cdr3_aa: CAWNRDVTDTQYF